This T cell receptor (beta chain) emerged from a study of spatial heterogeneity in lung cancer. The time point here: sample taken at primary tumor resection. The study sequenced unsorted whole RNA from tumor, nontumor lung or frozen PBMC. Each TCR cDNA molecule carried a unique molecular identifier. TCRdb reprocessed the 5' RACE reads via MiXCR and lists one record per CDR3 protein. Of 25,000 or so distinct CDR3 sequences in the sample, over 10% were seen once. CDR1 is SQVTM, CDR2 ANQGSEA, per germline. The CDR3 totals 13 residues. Trimming removed 6 bases at V and 1 base at J, with 7 bases between. The genes are TRBV29-1 and TRBJ2-6, with a weak D call TRBD1 (5 bases). This TCR was sampled from a female donor with early-stage non-small cell lung cancer. Sequenced material: PBMCs, taken at surgery. This CDR3 is CSVQGSGANVLTF. CDR3 nucleotide sequence: TGCAGCGTCCAGGGTTCTGGGGCCAACGTCCTGACTTTC.